These T cell receptor beta chains were read from a single sample in a study of shared clonotypes between healthy human individuals. Clones were read by immunoSEQ multiplex PCR, and TCRdb kept only the in-frame ones, dropping some. The table includes over a million clones, more than 75% detected once. Material: memory CD4+ T cells from PBMCs. The receptor set was obtained from a man between 18 and 29 years old in good health. Some clones in this sample may be carry-over from other donors' samples. CDR3s include the opening cysteine and the closing phenylalanine or tryptophan. D genes are given only for firm matches. Only part of the rows carry a size: once, few, many, or a class if the clone is expanded.

d_call: TRBD1; j_call: TRBJ1-1; cdr3_length: 16; v_call: TRBV19; clone_size: once; cdr3_nt: TGTGCCAGTAGCCGACTCTCAGGGGGTATGAACACTGAAGCTTTCTTT; cdr3_aa: CASSRLSGGMNTEAFF
d_call: .; j_call: TRBJ1-4; cdr3_length: 15; v_call: TRBV6-5; clone_size: .; cdr3_nt: TGTGCCAGCAGTTGGACGGAATCAACTAATGAAAAACTGTTTTTT; cdr3_aa: CASSWTESTNEKLFF
d_call: .; j_call: TRBJ1-6; cdr3_length: 15; v_call: TRBV6-5; clone_size: once; cdr3_nt: TGTGCCAGCAGACGGGACCCTAGATCAAATTCACCCCTCCACTTT; cdr3_aa: CASRRDPRSNSPLHF
d_call: TRBD1; j_call: TRBJ1-5; cdr3_length: 14; v_call: TRBV6-1; clone_size: once; cdr3_nt: TGTGCCAGCAGCGAACAGACAGGGGGTCAGCCCCAGCATTTT; cdr3_aa: CASSEQTGGQPQHF
d_call: .; j_call: TRBJ1-5; cdr3_length: 13; v_call: TRBV7-2; clone_size: .; cdr3_nt: TGTGCCAGCAGCTTACCTGGGTTGCAGCCCCAGCATTTT; cdr3_aa: CASSLPGLQPQHF
d_call: .; j_call: TRBJ2-1; cdr3_length: 15; v_call: TRBV6-1; clone_size: .; cdr3_nt: TGTGCCAGCCGCATAGCGAGAAACTCCTACAATGAGCAGTTCTTC; cdr3_aa: CASRIARNSYNEQFF
d_call: .; j_call: TRBJ1-2; cdr3_length: 14; v_call: TRBV29-1; clone_size: .; cdr3_nt: TGCAGCGTTGAAAGAGGGTCCTCTAACTATGGCTACACCTTC; cdr3_aa: CSVERGSSNYGYTF
d_call: TRBD1; j_call: TRBJ2-5; cdr3_length: 16; v_call: TRBV5-1; clone_size: .; cdr3_nt: TGCGCCAGCAGCTTGGGCGGACAGGCCCTCCAAGAGACCCAGTACTTC; cdr3_aa: CASSLGGQALQETQYF
d_call: .; j_call: TRBJ1-4; cdr3_length: 15; v_call: TRBV5-1; clone_size: .; cdr3_nt: TGCGCCAGCAGCGACATCCGGGGGAGCCAAGGAAAACTGTTTTTT; cdr3_aa: CASSDIRGSQGKLFF
d_call: TRBD1; j_call: TRBJ2-2; cdr3_length: 14; v_call: TRBV7-8; clone_size: .; cdr3_nt: TGTGCCAGCAGCTTTTACAGGGACAGCGGGGAGCTGTTTTTT; cdr3_aa: CASSFYRDSGELFF
d_call: .; j_call: TRBJ2-7; cdr3_length: 14; v_call: TRBV11-2; clone_size: .; cdr3_nt: TGTGCCAGCAGCTTAATGACGGGAGCTGCCGAGCAGTACTTC; cdr3_aa: CASSLMTGAAEQYF
d_call: .; j_call: TRBJ2-7; cdr3_length: 15; v_call: TRBV7-3; clone_size: .; cdr3_nt: TGTGCCAGCAGCTTAACCCCAGGGAGCTCCTACGAGCAGTACTTC; cdr3_aa: CASSLTPGSSYEQYF
d_call: TRBD1; j_call: TRBJ1-1; cdr3_length: 15; v_call: TRBV7-9; clone_size: few; cdr3_nt: TGTGCCAGCAGCCCGGGACAGACCATGAACACTGAAGCTTTCTTT; cdr3_aa: CASSPGQTMNTEAFF
d_call: .; j_call: TRBJ1-5; cdr3_length: 13; v_call: TRBV7-2; clone_size: few; cdr3_nt: TGTGCCAGCAGCTTGGGAGGGAGTCAGCCCCAGCATTTT; cdr3_aa: CASSLGGSQPQHF
d_call: .; j_call: TRBJ1-5; cdr3_length: 10; v_call: TRBV6-6; clone_size: .; cdr3_nt: TGTGCCAGCTCAAACGGGCCCCAGCATTTT; cdr3_aa: CASSNGPQHF
d_call: TRBD1; j_call: TRBJ2-3; cdr3_length: 20; v_call: TRBV27; clone_size: .; cdr3_nt: TGTGCCAGCAGTCCGGGGGCGACAGGGGGACTTTTGTGGGACACAGATACGCAGTATTTT; cdr3_aa: CASSPGATGGLLWDTDTQYF
d_call: TRBD2; j_call: TRBJ2-1; cdr3_length: 15; v_call: TRBV6-6; clone_size: .; cdr3_nt: TGTGCCAGCAGTTACGTCCTAGCGGGAATGAATGAGCAGTTCTTC; cdr3_aa: CASSYVLAGMNEQFF
d_call: .; j_call: TRBJ1-1; cdr3_length: 14; v_call: TRBV5-1; clone_size: .; cdr3_nt: TGCGCCAGCAGCTTGGATGCCGTAAACACTGAAGCTTTCTTT; cdr3_aa: CASSLDAVNTEAFF
d_call: .; j_call: TRBJ1-1; cdr3_length: 14; v_call: TRBV19; clone_size: .; cdr3_nt: TGTGCCAGTAGTATGACAAACGGGGACACTGAAGCTTTCTTT; cdr3_aa: CASSMTNGDTEAFF
d_call: .; j_call: TRBJ2-1; cdr3_length: 19; v_call: TRBV11-2; clone_size: .; cdr3_nt: TGTGCCAGCAGCTTAGATGCCGGGGTAGGGCCGACCTCCTACAATGAGCAGTTCTTC; cdr3_aa: CASSLDAGVGPTSYNEQFF
d_call: TRBD2; j_call: TRBJ2-1; cdr3_length: 16; v_call: TRBV29-1; clone_size: .; cdr3_nt: TGCAGCGTCGGAACCCCTCTAGCGGGAGATAATAATGAGCAGTTCTTC; cdr3_aa: CSVGTPLAGDNNEQFF
d_call: .; j_call: TRBJ1-5; cdr3_length: 16; v_call: TRBV28; clone_size: once; cdr3_nt: TGTGCCAGCAGTTCCTTGGGCGGAGGGAGCAATCAGCCCCAGCATTTT; cdr3_aa: CASSSLGGGSNQPQHF
d_call: TRBD1; j_call: TRBJ1-5; cdr3_length: 15; v_call: TRBV23-1; clone_size: .; cdr3_nt: TGCGCCAGCCGTCAGGGGACAGGGGGCAAACAGCCCCAGCATTTT; cdr3_aa: CASRQGTGGKQPQHF
d_call: .; j_call: TRBJ2-7; cdr3_length: 14; v_call: TRBV10-2; clone_size: .; cdr3_nt: TGCGCCAGCAGTCCCGACCCTTCGTCCTACGAGCAGTACTTC; cdr3_aa: CASSPDPSSYEQYF
d_call: .; j_call: TRBJ1-4; cdr3_length: 15; v_call: TRBV6-1; clone_size: once; cdr3_nt: TGTGCCAGCAGGCCTTTGGACGGAACTAATGAAAAACTGTTTTTT; cdr3_aa: CASRPLDGTNEKLFF